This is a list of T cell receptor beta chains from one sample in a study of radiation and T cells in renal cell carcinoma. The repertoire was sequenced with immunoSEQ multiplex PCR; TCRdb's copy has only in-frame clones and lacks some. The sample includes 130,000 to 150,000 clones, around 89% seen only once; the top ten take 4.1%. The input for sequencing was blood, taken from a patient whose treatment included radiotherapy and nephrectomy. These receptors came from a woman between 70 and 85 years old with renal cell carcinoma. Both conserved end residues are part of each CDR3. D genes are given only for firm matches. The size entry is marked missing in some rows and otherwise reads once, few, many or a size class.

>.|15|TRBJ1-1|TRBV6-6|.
CASSRTTGGGTEAFF
TGTGCCAGCAGTCGAACCACTGGGGGCGGCACTGAAGCTTTCTTT
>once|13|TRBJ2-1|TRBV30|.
CAWRGGARNEQFF
TGTGCCTGGAGGGGGGGGGCCCGAAATGAGCAGTTCTTC
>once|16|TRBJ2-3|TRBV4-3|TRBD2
CASSKRPSGGGEAQYF
TGCGCCAGCAGCAAAAGGCCTAGCGGGGGGGGCGAGGCGCAGTATTTT
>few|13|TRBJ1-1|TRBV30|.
CAWSVFGVTEAFF
TGTGCCTGGAGTGTATTTGGGGTAACTGAAGCTTTCTTT
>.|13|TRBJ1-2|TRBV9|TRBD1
CASSPGTDYGYTF
TGTGCCAGCAGCCCCGGGACAGACTATGGCTACACCTTC
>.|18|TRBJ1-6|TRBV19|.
CASSFSGVSSSYNSPLHF
TGTGCCAGTAGCTTTTCTGGGGTTTCAAGCTCCTATAATTCACCCCTCCACTTT
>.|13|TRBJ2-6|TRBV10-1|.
CASRGPGANVLTF
TGCGCCAGCAGAGGGCCTGGGGCCAACGTCCTGACTTTC
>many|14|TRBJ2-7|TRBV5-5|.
CASSSGTATYEQYF
TGTGCCAGCAGCTCCGGGACGGCCACCTACGAGCAGTACTTC
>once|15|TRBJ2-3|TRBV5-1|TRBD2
CASSLLAGSTDTQYF
TGCGCCAGCAGCTTACTAGCGGGGAGCACAGATACGCAGTATTTT
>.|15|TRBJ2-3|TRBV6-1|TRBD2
CASSVTSGGSDTQYF
TGTGCCAGCAGTGTTACTAGCGGGGGGTCAGATACGCAGTATTTT
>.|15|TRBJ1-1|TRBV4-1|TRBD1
CASSHDRAQNTEAFF
TGCGCCAGCAGCCATGACAGGGCCCAGAACACTGAAGCTTTCTTT
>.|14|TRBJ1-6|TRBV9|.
CASSVGTENSPLHF
TGTGCCAGCAGCGTAGGGACAGAAAATTCACCCCTCCACTTT
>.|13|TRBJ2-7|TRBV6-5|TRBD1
CASSSDRGEGQYF
TGTGCCAGCAGTTCAGACAGGGGAGAGGGGCAGTACTTC
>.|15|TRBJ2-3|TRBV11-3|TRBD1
CASSPRQGTTDTQYF
TGTGCCAGCAGCCCCCGACAGGGAACCACAGATACGCAGTATTTT
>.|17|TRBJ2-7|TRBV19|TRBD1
CASSIDSTGGRLYEQYF
TGTGCCAGTAGTATAGATTCCACAGGGGGACGGCTCTACGAGCAGTACTTC
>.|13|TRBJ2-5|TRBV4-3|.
CASSQEGGRTQYF
TGCGCCAGCAGCCAAGAGGGGGGGCGGACCCAGTACTTC
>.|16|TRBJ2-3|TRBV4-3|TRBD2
CASSQGGDYSTDTQYF
TGCGCCAGCAGCCAAGGCGGGGACTACTCCACAGATACGCAGTATTTT
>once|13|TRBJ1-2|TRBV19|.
CASSARSTGGYTF
TGTGCCAGTAGTGCCCGTTCAACGGGGGGCTACACCTTC
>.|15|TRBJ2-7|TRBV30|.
CAWSIQALSTYEQYF
TGTGCCTGGAGCATACAGGCTCTAAGCACCTACGAGCAGTACTTC
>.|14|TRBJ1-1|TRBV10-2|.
CASSVSGGNTEAFF
TGCGCCAGCAGTGTTTCCGGAGGGAACACTGAAGCTTTCTTT
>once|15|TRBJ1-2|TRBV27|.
CASSPVSGRGYGYTF
TGTGCCAGCAGTCCCGTTTCGGGGCGGGGCTATGGCTACACCTTC
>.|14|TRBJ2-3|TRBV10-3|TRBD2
CAISAGGSTDTQYF
TGTGCCATCAGTGCGGGAGGGAGCACAGATACGCAGTATTTT
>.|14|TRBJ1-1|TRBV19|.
CASSRQIGDTEAFF
TGTGCCAGTAGTCGGCAGATTGGGGACACTGAAGCTTTCTTT
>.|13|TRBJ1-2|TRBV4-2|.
CASSSQQNYGYTF
TGTGCCAGCAGCTCACAGCAGAACTATGGCTACACCTTC
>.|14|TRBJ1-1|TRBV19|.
CASSKNRDGTEAFF
TGTGCCAGTAGTAAAAACAGGGACGGCACTGAAGCTTTCTTT
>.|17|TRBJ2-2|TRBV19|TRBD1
CASSISQGAKNTGELFF
TGTGCCAGTAGTATTTCACAGGGGGCAAAGAACACCGGGGAGCTGTTTTTT
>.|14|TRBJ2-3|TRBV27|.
CASSFRVSRGTQYF
TGTGCCAGCAGTTTTCGGGTCTCGCGGGGTACGCAGTATTTT
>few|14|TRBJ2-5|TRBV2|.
CASSLQVLQETQYF
TGTGCCAGCAGTCTGCAGGTGCTCCAAGAGACCCAGTACTTC
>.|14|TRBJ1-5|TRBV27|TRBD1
CASSLTGGNQPQHF
TGTGCCAGCAGCCTCACAGGGGGGAATCAGCCCCAGCATTTT
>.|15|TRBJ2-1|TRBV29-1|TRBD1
CSVIERQGAGNEQFF
TGCAGCGTTATAGAGAGACAGGGGGCAGGGAATGAGCAGTTCTTC
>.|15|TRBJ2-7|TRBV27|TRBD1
CASSSGDRGYGEQYF
TGTGCCAGCAGTTCCGGGGACAGGGGGTACGGCGAGCAGTACTTC
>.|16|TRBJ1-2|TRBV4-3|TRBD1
CASSQVRTGGSYGYTF
TGCGCCAGCAGCCAGGTTCGGACAGGGGGCAGCTATGGCTACACCTTC
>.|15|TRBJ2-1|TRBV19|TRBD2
CASSILAGGPIQQFF
TGTGCCAGTAGTATACTAGCGGGGGGGCCGATTCAGCAGTTCTTC